A single sample is the source of the 15 T cell receptor beta chains below, sequenced in a study of RUNX1 and TCR beta rearrangement in T-cell leukemia. TCR beta DJ and VDJ rearrangements were read by next generation amplicon sequencing. MiXCR, applied by TCRdb to the PCR reads, yields one record per CDR3 protein. In the table there are around 250 distinct CDR3 sequences, approximately 34% of which are singletons. Sequencing was done on a sample of blood. The receptors shown here come from a male donor with T-cell acute lymphoblastic leukemia.

This clonotype is medium-sized by share. V usage is TRBV6-4 and J usage is TRBJ2-1; 7 bases line up with TRBD2. The CDR3 has 15 residues. J was trimmed by 4 bases and V by 3 bases; bases with no gene match: 6. Looked up from germline, CDR1 is MRHNA and CDR2 is SNTAGT. The CDR3: CASSERAGDYNEQFF. The CDR3 DNA reads TGTGCCAGCAGTGAAAGGGCGGGGGATTACAATGAGCAGTTCTTC.

Note on this clonotype: One base away lies a much larger clone, so this may be a sequencing read error. The J gene is TRBJ1-2, the V gene TRBV10-1; D not resolved. Looked up from germline, CDR1 is WNHNN and CDR2 is SYGVQD (reference sequence). This CDR3 has 15 residues. Trimming took 0 bases from V and 3 from J, leaving 11 bases between them. The CDR3 DNA reads as TGCGCCAGCAGTGAGTCGAGGGCCCCCTACTATGGCTACACCTTC. Protein sequence: CASSESRAPYYGYTF.

This clonotype is labeled as medium-sized. V is TRBV7-9 and J is TRBJ2-7; weak D call: TRBD2 (6 bases). The CDR3 has 16 amino acids. Germline V CDR1 and CDR2: SEHNR, FQNEAQ (reference sequence). Trimming shortened V by 2 bases and J by 2 bases, and 16 bases separated the two germline ends. This CDR3 is CASSLLGGEGTYEQYF. CDR3 coding DNA: TGTGCCAGCAGCTTATTGGGGGGAGAAGGGACCTACGAGCAGTACTTC.

This clonotype was detected a few times. This chain uses TRBV7-9 with TRBJ2-2; 8 bases match TRBD1. Germline V gives CDR1 SEHNR, CDR2 FQNEAQ (reference sequence). This CDR3 is built from 15 residues. Trimming at V came to 8 bases and at J to 5 bases, leaving 10 bases not matched to a gene. In nucleotides, the CDR3 is TGTGCCAGCTTTCGACAGGGGATGGAGACCGGGGAGCTGTTTTTT. It translates to CASFRQGMETGELFF.

This clonotype is medium-sized by share. The genes are TRBV28 and TRBJ1-3; 8 bases agree with TRBD1. Per germline, CDR1 MDHEN and CDR2 SYDVKM. The CDR3 length is 18 residues. V trimming: 3 bases; J trimming: 1 base; junction bases outside the gene matches: 11. The CDR3 loop is CASSFHSERQGSGNTIYF. DNA of the CDR3: TGTGCCAGCAGTTTTCATTCAGAGCGACAGGGGTCTGGAAACACCATATATTTT.

This clonotype is large. The chain employs TRBV28 and TRBJ1-1, with unresolved D. Between the trimmed V and J ends, which lost 1 base and 1 base, there was a span of 7 bases. This CDR3 comprises 14 residues. CDR1 and CDR2 from the germline V gene are MDHEN and SYDVKM. The CDR3 DNA reads TGTGCCAGCAGTTTATACGGCAAGAACACTGAAGCTTTCTTT. Amino acids: CASSLYGKNTEAFF.

By sample share, this clonotype is large (0.1 to 1%). The J gene is TRBJ1-1, the V gene TRBV28; D is uncertain. The V and J ends lost 6 bases and 8 bases respectively, with 13 bases between them. CDR1 is MDHEN, CDR2 SYDVKM, per germline. The CDR3 totals 12 residues. Here the CDR3 reads CASRRTALEAFF. CDR3 nucleotides: TGTGCCAGCAGAAGAACAGCTCTCGAAGCTTTCTTT.

V and J are TRBV2 and TRBJ1-1, with a weak D call TRBD1 (6 bases). V lost 6 bases and J 0 bases, leaving 17 bases between the germline ends. This CDR3 contains 16 residues. In germline, CDR1 is SNHLY, CDR2 FYNNEI. CDR3 sequence: CASSQWGGALNTEAFF. The CDR3 DNA reads TGTGCCAGCAGCCAGTGGGGGGGCGCTTTGAACACTGAAGCTTTCTTT.

This chain uses TRBV11-2 with TRBJ1-1, with unresolved D. Germline V gene lookup returns CDR1 SGHAT and CDR2 FQNNGV. The CDR3 totals 16 residues. V was trimmed by 1 base and J by 0 bases, leaving 12 bases between them. This CDR3 reads CASSLAGVLMNTEAFF. The CDR3 DNA reads as TGTGCCAGCAGCTTAGCCGGAGTCCTGATGAACACTGAAGCTTTCTTT.

By share, this clonotype ranks as medium-sized. This sequence joins TRBV3-1 and TRBJ2-7; a weak D match, TRBD2 (7 bases). Trimming stripped 4 bases from V and 0 bases from J, with 16 bases between. CDR1 and CDR2 (germline): LGHDT, YNNKEL (reference sequence). This CDR3 is 16 amino acids long. CDR3 residues: CASSLVPGGNSYEQYF. The CDR3, as DNA: TGTGCCAGCAGCCTTGTACCGGGGGGCAACTCCTACGAGCAGTACTTC.

By share, this clonotype counts as medium-sized. The chain recombines TRBV4-3 with TRBJ2-1, with TRBD2 identical over 12 bases. The germline CDR1 and CDR2 sequences are LGHNA and YSLEER. With 0 bases clipped from V and 13 bases from J, the junction kept 13 bases outside the gene matches. This CDR3 spans 17 amino acids. The DNA of the CDR3 is TGCGCCAGCAGCCAAGAAATGGGTCTAGCGGGGGGGCGTGATCAGTTCTTC. Amino acid sequence: CASSQEMGLAGGRDQFF.

As regards this clonotype: One base away lies a much larger clone, so this may be a sequencing read error. The V and J genes are TRBV6-1 and TRBJ1-1; D call uncertain. CDR3 size: 17 residues. The V and J ends lost 2 bases and 3 bases respectively, with 19 bases between them. CDR1 and CDR2 (germline): MNHNS, SASEGT. CDR3 DNA: TGTGCCAGCAGTGAAACACGGCAGGATCTAGGCGACACTGAAGCTTTCTTT. Amino acids: CASSETRQDLGDTEAFF.

This clonotype was found a few times. The rearrangement joins TRBV7-6 to TRBJ2-2, with 7 bases identical to TRBD1. The CDR3 totals 17 residues. With 3 bases clipped from V and 0 bases from J, the junction kept 7 bases outside the gene matches. From germline, CDR1 is SGHVS and CDR2 FNYEAQ. The CDR3 DNA reads TGTGCCAGCAGCTTCCTAACAGGGGACGCGAACACCGGGGAGCTGTTTTTT. This translates into CASSFLTGDANTGELFF.

V is TRBV14 and J is TRBJ1-2; TRBD1 agrees at 7 bases. The CDR3 totals 15 residues. In germline, CDR1 is SGHDN, CDR2 FVKESK. V lost 8 bases, J lost 2 bases, and 11 bases stayed unmatched. CDR3 in amino acids: CASLTGAARNYGYTF. The CDR3 DNA sequence: TGTGCCAGCCTCACAGGGGCCGCCCGAAACTATGGCTACACCTTC.

The V call is TRBV2, the J call TRBJ1-5, with D possibly TRBD1 on 5 matching bases. CDR3 length equals 12 residues. Germline V gene sequence: CDR1 SNHLY, CDR2 FYNNEI. V was cut by 6 bases and J by 6 bases, with 9 bases left in between. CDR3 bases: TGTGCCAGCAGCGGGGACGGTCAGCCCCAGCATTTT. It codes for CASSGDGQPQHF.